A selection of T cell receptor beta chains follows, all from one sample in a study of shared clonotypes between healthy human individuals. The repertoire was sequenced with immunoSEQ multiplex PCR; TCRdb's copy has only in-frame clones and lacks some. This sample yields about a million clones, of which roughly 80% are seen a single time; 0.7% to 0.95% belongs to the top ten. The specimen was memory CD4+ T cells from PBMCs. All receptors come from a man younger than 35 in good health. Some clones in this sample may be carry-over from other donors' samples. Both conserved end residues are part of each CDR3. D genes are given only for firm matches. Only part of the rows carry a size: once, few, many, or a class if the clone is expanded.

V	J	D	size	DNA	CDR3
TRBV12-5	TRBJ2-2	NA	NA	TGTGCTAGTGGCCCTACGGGCTATTACAACACCGGGGAGCTGTTTTTT	CASGPTGYYNTGELFF
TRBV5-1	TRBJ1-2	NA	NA	TGCGCCAGCAGATCTAACTATGGCTACACCTTC	CASRSNYGYTF
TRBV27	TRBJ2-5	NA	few	TGTGCCAGCAGTTTTCTCCAAGAGACCCAGTACTTC	CASSFLQETQYF
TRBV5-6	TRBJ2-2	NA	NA	TGTGCCAGCAGCTTGAGGGGGGCCGGGGAGCTGTTTTTT	CASSLRGAGELFF
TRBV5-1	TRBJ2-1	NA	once	TGCGCCAGCAGCTTGGGAGTTAGCGGTAACAATGAGCAGTTCTTC	CASSLGVSGNNEQFF
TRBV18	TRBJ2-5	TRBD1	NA	TGTGCCAGCTCACCATCAGGGGGCGGGGAGACCCAGTACTTC	CASSPSGGGETQYF
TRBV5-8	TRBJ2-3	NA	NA	TGTGCCAGCAGCTTAACTAGGCAAGATACGCAGTATTTT	CASSLTRQDTQYF
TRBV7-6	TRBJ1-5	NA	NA	TGTGCCAGCAGCTTAGGCAGCACCACGGGGCAGCCCCAGCATTTT	CASSLGSTTGQPQHF
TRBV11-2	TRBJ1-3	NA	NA	TGTGCCAGCAGCTTAGCGCCGGGAAGGAGCTCTGGAAACACCATATATTTT	CASSLAPGRSSGNTIYF
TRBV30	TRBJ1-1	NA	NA	TGTGCCTGGACTTTGGGGTACACTGAAGCTTTCTTT	CAWTLGYTEAFF
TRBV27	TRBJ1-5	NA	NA	TGTGCCAGCAATCCGTCCGCCGCGTATAGCAATCAGCCCCAGCATTTT	CASNPSAAYSNQPQHF
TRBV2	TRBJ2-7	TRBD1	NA	TGTGCCAGCGCCTCAGGGGGCCCCTACGAGCAGTACTTC	CASASGGPYEQYF
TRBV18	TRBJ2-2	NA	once	TGTGCCAGCTCACTATTCACAGGGACGAACACCGGGGAGCTGTTTTTT	CASSLFTGTNTGELFF
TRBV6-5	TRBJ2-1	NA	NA	TGTGCCAGCAGTTCGGGGCCTCCCTTGGATGAGCAGTTCTTC	CASSSGPPLDEQFF
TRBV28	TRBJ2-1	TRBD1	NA	TGTGCCAGCAGTCCACACAGGGGAGCCGTTAACAATGAGCAGTTCTTC	CASSPHRGAVNNEQFF
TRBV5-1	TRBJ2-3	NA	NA	TGCGCCAGCAGCTTGGTGGTCGGGGCGAGCACAGATACGCAGTATTTT	CASSLVVGASTDTQYF
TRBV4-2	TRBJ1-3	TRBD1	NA	TGTGCCAGCAGCCAATCCGGGACAGCGGATGGAAACACCATATATTTT	CASSQSGTADGNTIYF
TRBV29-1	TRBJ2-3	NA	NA	TGCAGCGCTAGAACAGATACGCAGTATTTT	CSARTDTQYF
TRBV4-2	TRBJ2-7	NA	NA	TGTGCCAGCAGCCTCGAGTCAGAGAGCTACGAGCAGTACTTC	CASSLESESYEQYF
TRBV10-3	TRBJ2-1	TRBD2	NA	TGTGCCATCAGGACTAGCGGGAGAAAAATCGATGAGCAGTTCTTC	CAIRTSGRKIDEQFF
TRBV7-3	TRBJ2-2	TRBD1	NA	TGTGCCAGCAGCTTATTTGGGACAGGGGCCACCGGGGAGCTGTTTTTT	CASSLFGTGATGELFF
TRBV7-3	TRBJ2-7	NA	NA	TGTGCCAGCAGTCGCGGGATCTTCTACGAGCAGTACTTC	CASSRGIFYEQYF
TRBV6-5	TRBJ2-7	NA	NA	TGTGCCAGCAGTTACTCGATGTCTCAGAACGAGCAGTACTTC	CASSYSMSQNEQYF
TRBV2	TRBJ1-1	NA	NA	TGTGCCAGCAGCCTCAACAGGGACCTCGGAGCTTTCTTT	CASSLNRDLGAFF
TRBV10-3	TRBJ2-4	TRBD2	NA	TGTGCCATCAGTGAAACAGCGGGGACCAAAAACATTCAGTACTTC	CAISETAGTKNIQYF
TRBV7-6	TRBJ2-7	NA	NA	TGTGCCAGCAGCTCAGCACGGGCAGGGGAACCCCACGAGCAGTACTTC	CASSSARAGEPHEQYF
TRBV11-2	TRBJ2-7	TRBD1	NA	TGTGCCAGCAGCTCCCGAGGGGGCTACTACGAGCAGTACTTC	CASSSRGGYYEQYF
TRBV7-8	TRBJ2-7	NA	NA	TGTGCCAGCAGCGCACGAGACGAGCAGTACTTC	CASSARDEQYF
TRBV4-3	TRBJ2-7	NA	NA	TGCGCCAGCAGCCAAGATAATACAGTCTACGAGCAGTACTTC	CASSQDNTVYEQYF
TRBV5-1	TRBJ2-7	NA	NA	TGCGCCAGCAGCAGGGACCGCTCCTACGAGCAGTACTTC	CASSRDRSYEQYF
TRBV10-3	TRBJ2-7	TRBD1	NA	TGTGCCATCAGTGAGGGGGACAGAACCTACGAGCAGTACTTC	CAISEGDRTYEQYF
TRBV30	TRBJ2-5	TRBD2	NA	TGTGCCTGGAGGGGACTAGAAGAGACCCAGTACTTC	CAWRGLEETQYF
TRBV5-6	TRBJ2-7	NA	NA	TGTGCCAGCAGCTTAAGACGGACTCTTATAAGTACCTCCTACGAGCAGTACTTC	CASSLRRTLISTSYEQYF